Presented here are 32 T cell receptor beta chains from one specimen sequenced in a study of CD8+CD57+ T cells in acquired aplastic anemia. By flow cytometry, patients selected for sequencing had shown an expansion of CD8+CD57+ cells. The template for TCR beta VDJ and CDR3 sequence profiling was genomic DNA. TCRdb re-called the reads with MiXCR, one entry per CDR3 protein. Here the sample spans roughly 250,000 distinct CDR3 sequences, approximately 82% being singletons. The sample taken for sequencing was sorted CD4+, CD8+, or CD8+CD57+ T cells (not recorded which) from PBMCs. The receptor set was obtained from a human donor with aplastic anemia.

At least ten counts were recorded for this clonotype. The junction does not match germline at one end; this may be a read error. This chain links TRBV7-8 with TRBJ2-1, with D uncertain. CDR1 and CDR2 from the germline V gene are SGHVS and FQNEAQ. This CDR3 has 15 residues. CDR3 nucleotide sequence: TGTGCCAGTAGTATAGCTGGCGGTGCCTACACTGAGCAGTTCTTC. Amino acids: CASSIAGGAYTEQFF.

This clonotype was seen a handful of times. Since the CDR3 does not end with the conserved phenylalanine or tryptophan, this likely comes from a read error. No DNA is shown, since the ends of the CDR3 on it are uncertain; the CDR3 is the one TCRdb lists. V is TRBV2 and J is TRBJ2-1; TRBD1 is the table's D call and was not checked against the DNA. The germline CDR1 and CDR2 sequences are SNHLY and FYNNEI. Inclusive of both ends, the CDR3 amounts to 16 amino acids. CDR3 region: CASSDGGIHGQFFGPG.

The J gene is TRBJ2-1, the V gene TRBV9; D tentatively reads TRBD1 or TRBD2 (6 bases each). Germline-derived CDR1 and CDR2 are SGDLS and YYNGEE. V lost 3 bases and J 9 bases, leaving 22 bases between the germline ends. The CDR3 sequence is 16 residues long. CDR3 nucleotides: TGTGCCAGCAGCGAGGGGGGCGGGACCGGTGAAGCTGAGCAGTTCTTC. Residues: CASSEGGGTGEAEQFF.

V usage is TRBV7-8 and J usage is TRBJ2-2; possible D gene TRBD2, 5 bases. This CDR3 has 15 amino acids. Germline V gene sequence: CDR1 SGHVS, CDR2 FQNEAQ. Trimming stripped 3 bases from V and 17 bases from J, with 25 bases between. This CDR3 is CASSFGPDYTALSFF. CDR3 sequence (DNA): TGTGCCAGCAGCTTTGGGCCAGACTACACAGCCCTTTCCTTTTTT.

The chain has TRBV7-4 and TRBJ2-1; D is unclear. The CDR3 is 15 amino acids. The germline V gene has CDR1 SGHVT and CDR2 SQSDAQ. Trimming pared 6 bases from V and 9 bases from J, leaving 21 bases between. The CDR3 loop reads CASSVRPGVGAEQFF. CDR3 bases: TGTGCCAGCAGTGTTCGACCTGGGGTAGGAGCTGAGCAGTTCTTC.

This clonotype was seen a handful of times. The V and J genes are TRBV7-8 and TRBJ1-5; TRBD1 might be the D (5 bases). There are 14 residues in the CDR3. Trimming stripped 1 base from V and 5 bases from J, with 9 bases between. Germline V gene data show CDR1 as SGHVS and CDR2 as FQNEAQ. This CDR3 is CASSLGGIDQPQHF. CDR3 in DNA: TGTGCCAGCAGCTTAGGGGGGATTGATCAGCCCCAGCATTTT.

The CDR3 region has the DNA TGTGCCAGCAGCGTAGGGGCAGACAACTTGGAGGCTTTCTTT. This translates into CASSVGADNLEAFF. V gene TRBV2 combines with J gene TRBJ1-1; D possibly corresponds to TRBD1 (5 bases). CDR3 length equals 14 residues. V was cut by 6 bases and J by 11 bases, with 22 bases left in between. Germline V gene data show CDR1 as SNHLY and CDR2 as FYNNEI.

The V call is TRBV7-3, the J call TRBJ1-2; D gene unclear. Germline-derived CDR1 and CDR2 are SGHTA and FQGTGA. The V end was cut by 4 bases, the J end by 10 bases, with 25 bases between. The CDR3 runs to 16 residues. CDR3 in DNA: TGTGCCAGCAGCTCTCGCGAGACGGGCGGAGACTACCACTACACCTTC. Its protein is CASSSRETGGDYHYTF.

This clonotype has a single count. The genes are TRBV10-3 and TRBJ1-1, with D possibly being TRBD1 (5 bases). V gave up 0 bases and J gave up 7 bases, with 6 bases separating them. Germline loops: CDR1 ENHRY, CDR2 SYGVKD. The CDR3 length is 12 residues. The CDR3 sequence: CAISESGGEAFF. The CDR3 bases are TGTGCCATCAGTGAGTCGGGGGGTGAAGCTTTCTTT.

The CDR3 DNA reads TGTGCCAGCAGCCCTGACGTCTCGGATACGCAGTATTTT. Translation gives CASSPDVSDTQYF. The rearrangement joins TRBV9 to TRBJ2-3; D gene ambiguous. Trimming took off 4 bases at V and 6 bases at J, with 12 bases between the two ends. This CDR3 has 13 residues. Germline V gene sequence: CDR1 SGDLS, CDR2 YYNGEE.

The chain is built from TRBV7-2 and TRBJ1-1; no clear D. From germline, CDR1 is SGHTA and CDR2 FQGNSA. Trimming stripped 3 bases from V and 13 bases from J, with 24 bases between. The CDR3 is made up of 15 amino acids. Here the CDR3 reads CASSLALRGGAEDFF. The DNA for the CDR3 is TGTGCCAGCAGCTTGGCTCTGAGAGGCGGCGCTGAGGATTTCTTT.

As for this clonotype: This sequence may be a read error, since a much larger clone differs from it by one base. The CDR3 protein is CASSAGGQSTDTRYTF. DNA for the CDR3: TGTGCCAGCAGCGCAGGGGGACAGAGCACAGATACGCGCTACACCTTC. The rearrangement links TRBV9 to TRBJ1-2; the match to TRBD1 covers 7 bases. Germline assignment: CDR1 SGDLS and CDR2 YYNGEE. The V and J ends lost 3 bases and 9 bases, in that order; junction bases with no gene match: 17. The CDR3 loop spans 16 amino acids. Complete variable domain (other parts from reference TRBV9 and TRBJ1-2): DSGVTQTPKHLITATGQRVTLRCSPRSGDLSVYWYQQSLDQGLQFLIQYYNGEERAKGNILERFSAQQFPDLHSELNLSSLELGDSALYFCASSAGGQSTDTRYTFGSGTRLTVV.

Comment on this clonotype: Given the absence of the conserved phenylalanine or tryptophan at the CDR3 end, a read error is likely. The limits of the CDR3 on the DNA are not certain, so only TCRdb's listed CDR3 is given. The chain employs TRBV7-8 and TRBJ2-3; TRBD1 was called by the table and not checked on the DNA. The CDR3 sequence runs 13 residues, both termini included. CDR1 is SGHVS, CDR2 FQNEAQ, per germline. Here the CDR3 reads CASGDEGTGTALS.

Details on this clonotype: At one of its ends the junction is not consistent with the germline gene, which may arise from a read error. The V gene is TRBV7-8, the J gene TRBJ1-2; unclear D gene. The CDR3 loop spans 14 amino acids. The germline V gene encodes CDR1 SGHVS and CDR2 FQNEAQ. CDR3 in amino acids: CASGENGTDTHYTF. As DNA, the CDR3 is TGTGCCAGCGGCGAAAACGGCACAGATACGCACTACACTTTC. The whole variable domain, remainder taken from reference TRBV7-8 and TRBJ1-2, is GAGVSQSPRYKVAKRGQDVALRCDPISGHVSLFWYQQALGQGPEFLTYFQNEAQLDKSGLPSDRFFAERPEGSVSTLKIQRTQQEDSAVYLCASGENGTDTHYTFGSGTRLTVV.

This clonotype appeared once. The J gene is TRBJ2-1, the V gene TRBV7-2; D is uncertain. Trimming pared 4 bases from V and 16 bases from J, leaving 23 bases between. The germline V gene encodes CDR1 SGHTA and CDR2 FQGNSA. The CDR3 covers 14 residues. In DNA, the CDR3 is TGTGCCAGCAGCTCCGCGGCGTTCGGCAATCAGTTCTTCTTC. This gives the protein CASSSAAFGNQFFF.

The gene calls are TRBV20-1 and TRBJ1-2, with D unclear. The CDR3 covers 14 residues. Deletions cut 5 bases from V and 6 bases from J, with 19 bases between. Germline V gene lookup returns CDR1 DFQATT and CDR2 SNEGSKA (reference sequence). The CDR3 DNA reads as TGCAGTGCTTACCCGAGCCGCAGTGCTCATGGCTACACCTTC. As protein: CSAYPSRSAHGYTF.

This clonotype has only one observation. No DNA is shown, since the ends of the CDR3 on it are uncertain; the CDR3 is the one TCRdb lists. The V gene is TRBV7-2, the J gene TRBJ2-3; TRBD1 is the table's D call and was not checked against the DNA. Germline V gene sequence: CDR1 SGHTA, CDR2 FQGNSA. Inclusive of both ends, the CDR3 amounts to 13 amino acids. The chain's CDR3 is CASSWGHGSKHGF.

This clonotype turned up a few times. In DNA form, the CDR3 reads TGCAGCGCTGGGGGGGGTTACAATGAGCAGTTCTTC. Translated: CSAGGGYNEQFF. This chain uses TRBV29-1 with TRBJ2-1; 7 bases are a match to TRBD2. CDR1 SQVTM and CDR2 ANQGSEA come from the germline V gene. V lost 7 bases to trimming and J lost 4 bases; unmatched junction nucleotides: 4. This CDR3 is built from 12 residues.

Turning to this clonotype: Because it lacks the conserved phenylalanine or tryptophan at the end, this CDR3 is likely a read error. Because the CDR3's place on the DNA is in doubt, the DNA is left out and the CDR3 is given as listed by TCRdb. The chain links TRBV7-9 to TRBJ2-3; TRBD2, the table's D call, lacks a check against the DNA. The CDR3 numbers 13 amino acids, ends counted. Germline CDR1 SEHNR, CDR2 FQNEAQ (reference sequence). CDR3 residues: CASSYERSGRQDE.

V usage is TRBV7-8 and J usage is TRBJ1-3; D is uncertain. The CDR3 runs 14 residues. The germline V and J ends were trimmed by 6 bases and 7 bases, with 16 bases remaining between them. Germline V gene lookup returns CDR1 SGHVS and CDR2 FQNEAQ. CDR3 residues: CASSLKRCRNTIYF. In DNA form, the CDR3 reads TGTGCCAGCAGTTTAAAGCGCTGTCGCAACACCATATATTTT.

The chain employs TRBV19 and TRBJ1-5; weak D call: TRBD1 (6 bases). The V end lost 3 bases, the J end lost 3 bases, and 12 bases lay between the germline ends. Germline V lookup: CDR1 LNHDA, CDR2 SQIVND (reference sequence). This CDR3 has 15 residues. CDR3 sequence: CASSIQGGSNQPQHF. For the CDR3, the DNA is TGTGCCAGTAGTATCCAAGGGGGTTCCAATCAGCCCCAGCATTTT. The full variable domain, with the rest looked up from reference TRBV19 and TRBJ1-5, is DGGITQSPKYLFRKEGQNVTLSCEQNLNHDAMYWYRQDPGQGLRLIYYSQIVNDFQKGDIAEGYSVSREKKESFPLTVTSAQKNPTAFYLCASSIQGGSNQPQHFGDGTRLSIL.

As to this clonotype: One end of the junction varies from germline; a read error may be responsible. This chain uses TRBV11-3 with TRBJ1-1; D may be TRBD1 (5 bases). The CDR3 totals 19 residues. Germline V gene data show CDR1 as SGHNT and CDR2 as YENEEA. The CDR3 reads CASSLGTDSSSDRNTEAFF. DNA for the CDR3: TGTGCCAGCAGTTTAGGAACCGACAGTTCCTCGGACCGGAACACTGAAGCTTTCTTT. Drawing the rest from reference TRBV11-3 and TRBJ1-1, the complete variable domain is EAGVVQSPRYKIIEKKQPVAFWCNPISGHNTLYWYLQNLGQGPELLIRYENEEAVDDSQLPKDRFSAERLKGVDSTLKIQPAELGDSAVYLCASSLGTDSSSDRNTEAFFGQGTRLTVV.

Regarding this clonotype: One junction end does not reproduce the germline sequence, and a read error may be involved. The gene calls are TRBV5-1 and TRBJ1-6, with D perhaps matching TRBD1 (5 bases). This CDR3 comprises 15 residues. CDR1 and CDR2 (germline): SGHRS, YFSETQ. CDR3 nucleotides: TGTGCCAGCAGCTTCGGCCGGGGGATGAGATCCCCCCTCCACTTT. It is translated as CASSFGRGMRSPLHF.

To note about this clonotype: With a much larger clone just one base away, this may be a read error. V and J are TRBV2 and TRBJ2-3, with D possibly being TRBD2 (6 bases). The last part of the DNA fits TRBJ2-1 better; the J call may be wrong. This CDR3 has 13 residues. Germline V gene data show CDR1 as SNHLY and CDR2 as FYNNEI. CDR3 bases: TGTGCCAGCAGGGATGGGGGGAGAGATGAGCAGTTCTTC. Residues: CASRDGGRDEQFF.

Here the CDR3 reads CASSLERAGNSPLHF. CDR3 bases: TGTGCCAGCAGCTTGGAGAGGGCAGGGAATTCACCCCTCCACTTT. The chain employs TRBV5-4 and TRBJ1-6, with D possibly TRBD1 on 5 matching bases. V lost 0 bases and J 7 bases, leaving 11 bases between the germline ends. The CDR3 is 15 amino acids. Germline V CDR1 and CDR2: SGHNT, YYREEE (reference sequence).

This clonotype was detected only once. The gene calls are TRBV7-8 and TRBJ2-5; possible D gene TRBD2, 7 bases. Per the germline V gene, CDR1 is SGHVS and CDR2 is FQNEAQ. Trimming removed 8 bases from V and 12 bases from J, with 19 bases in between. The CDR3 totals 12 residues. CDR3 protein: CASRGAGDAEYF. For the CDR3, the DNA is TGTGCCAGCCGGGGGGCTGGGGATGCCGAGTACTTC.

This clonotype was seen more than once but under ten times. This chain joins TRBV6-2 or TRBV6-3 and TRBJ2-1; TRBD2 might be the D (5 bases). Germline V CDR1 and CDR2: MNHEY, SVGEGT. V was pared by 5 bases and J by 8 bases, with 22 bases between. The CDR3 is 16 amino acids. CDR3 amino acids: CASSPEGGNGQDEQFF. The CDR3 DNA reads as TGTGCCAGCAGTCCTGAGGGCGGAAACGGTCAGGATGAGCAGTTCTTC.

This clonotype was detected only a few times. This rearrangement joins TRBV24-1 to TRBJ2-2; D is uncertain. The CDR3 has 12 amino acids. V was trimmed by 7 bases and J by 1 base, leaving 3 bases between them. Germline-derived CDR1 and CDR2 are KGHDR and SFDVKD. CDR3 coding DNA: TGTGCCACCAGCTGGAACACCGGGGAGCTGTTTTTT. Translation: CATSWNTGELFF.

The chain couples TRBV7-8 to TRBJ2-1, with 7 bases aligning to TRBD1. The ends lost 3 bases at V and 10 bases at J; junction bases unmatched: 18. From germline, CDR1 is SGHVS and CDR2 FQNEAQ. CDR3 length: 17 residues. The CDR3 here is CASSFERSRGCDEEQFF. The CDR3 coding sequence is TGTGCCAGCAGCTTTGAAAGAAGCAGGGGGTGCGATGAGGAGCAGTTCTTC.

This clonotype was counted only a few times. V is TRBV7-9 and J is TRBJ1-1; 7 bases line up with TRBD1. V trimming: 6 bases; J trimming: 2 bases; junction bases outside the gene matches: 9. This CDR3 is 15 amino acids long. Per the germline V gene, CDR1 is SEHNR and CDR2 is FQNEAQ (reference sequence). Here the CDR3 reads CASSDPGQANTEAFF. DNA for the CDR3: TGTGCCAGCAGTGACCCCGGACAGGCAAACACTGAAGCTTTCTTT.

Remarks on this clonotype: One end of the junction fails to match germline, which may point to a read error. The J gene is TRBJ2-5, the V gene TRBV7-9, with TRBD2 identical over 8 bases. Germline CDR1 SEHNR, CDR2 FQNEAQ (reference sequence). This CDR3 has 15 amino acids. CDR3 coding DNA: TGTGCCAGCAGATTAGGATTAGCGGGACTACAGACCCAGTACTTC. Protein product: CASRLGLAGLQTQYF.

The chain combines TRBV7-9 with TRBJ2-3; maybe TRBD2 (6 bases). The CDR3 runs 14 residues. The V gene's germline CDR1 is SEHNR and CDR2 FQNEAQ (reference sequence). V shed 3 bases and J shed 13 bases, with 20 bases lying between them. The CDR3 is CASSFQRGRGTEYF. The DNA of the CDR3 is TGTGCCAGCAGCTTTCAAAGAGGTCGGGGGACCGAGTATTTT. The full variable domain, its missing parts supplied by reference TRBV7-9 and TRBJ2-3, is DTGVSQNPRHKITKRGQNVTFRCDPISEHNRLYWYRQTLGQGPEFLTYFQNEAQLEKSRLLSDRFSAERPKGSFSTLEIQRTEQGDSAMYLCASSFQRGRGTEYFGPGTRLTVL.